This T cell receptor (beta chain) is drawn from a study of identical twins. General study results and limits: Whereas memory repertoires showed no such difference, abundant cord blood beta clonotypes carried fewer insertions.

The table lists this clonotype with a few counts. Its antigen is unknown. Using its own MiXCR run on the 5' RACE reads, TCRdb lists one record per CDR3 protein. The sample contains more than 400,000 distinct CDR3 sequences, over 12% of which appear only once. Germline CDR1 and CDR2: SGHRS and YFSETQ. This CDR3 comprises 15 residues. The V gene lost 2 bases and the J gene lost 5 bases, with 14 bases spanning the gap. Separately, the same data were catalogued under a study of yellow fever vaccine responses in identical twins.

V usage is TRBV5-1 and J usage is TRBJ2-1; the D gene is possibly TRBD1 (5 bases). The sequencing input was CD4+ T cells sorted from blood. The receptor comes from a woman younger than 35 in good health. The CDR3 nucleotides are TGCGCCAGCAGCTTTTGGGCAGGGTCGGACAATGAGCAGTTCTTC. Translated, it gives CASSFWAGSDNEQFF. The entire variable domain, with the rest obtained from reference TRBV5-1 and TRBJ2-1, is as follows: KAGVTQTPRYLIKTRGQQVTLSCSPISGHRSVSWYQQTPGQGLQFLFEYFSETQRNKGNFPGRFSGRQFSNSRSEMNVSTLELGDSALYLCASSFWAGSDNEQFFGPGTRLTVL.